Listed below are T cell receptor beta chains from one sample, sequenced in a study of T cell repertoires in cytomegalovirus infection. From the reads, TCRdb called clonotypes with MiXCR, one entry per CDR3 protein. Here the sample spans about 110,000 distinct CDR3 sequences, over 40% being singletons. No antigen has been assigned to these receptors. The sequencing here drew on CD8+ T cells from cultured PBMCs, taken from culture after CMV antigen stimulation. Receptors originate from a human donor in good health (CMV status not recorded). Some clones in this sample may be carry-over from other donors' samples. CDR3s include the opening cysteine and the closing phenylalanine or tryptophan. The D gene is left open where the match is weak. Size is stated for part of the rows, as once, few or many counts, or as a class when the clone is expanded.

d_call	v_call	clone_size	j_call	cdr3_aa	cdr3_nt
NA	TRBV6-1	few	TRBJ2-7	CASSEQPPYEQYF	TGTGCCAGCAGTGAACAGCCTCCATACGAGCAGTACTTC
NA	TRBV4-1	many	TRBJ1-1	CASSQWQGSTEAFF	TGCGCCAGCAGCCAATGGCAGGGTAGCACTGAAGCTTTCTTT
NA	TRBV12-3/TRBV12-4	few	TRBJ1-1	CASSREPMNTEAFF	TGTGCCAGCAGCCGGGAACCCATGAACACTGAAGCTTTCTTT
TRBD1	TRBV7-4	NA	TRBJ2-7	CASSWKQGASYEQYF	TGTGCCAGCAGCTGGAAACAGGGGGCCTCCTACGAGCAGTACTTC
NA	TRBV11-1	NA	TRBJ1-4	CASSPWTARTRPTNEKLFF	TGTGCCAGCAGCCCATGGACAGCCCGCACCCGACCAACTAATGAAAAACTGTTTTTT
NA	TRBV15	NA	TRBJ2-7	CATSRDQQPFSYEQYF	TGTGCCACCAGCAGAGATCAGCAGCCATTCTCCTACGAGCAGTACTTC
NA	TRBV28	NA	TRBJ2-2	CASSFQRRVPNTGELFF	TGTGCCAGCAGTTTCCAAAGGCGGGTCCCGAACACCGGGGAGCTGTTTTTT
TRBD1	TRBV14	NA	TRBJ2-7	CASSLGQGGTYEQYF	TGTGCCAGCAGCCTTGGACAGGGGGGTACCTACGAGCAGTACTTC
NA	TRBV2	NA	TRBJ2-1	CASSDVSSYNEQFF	TGTGCCAGCAGTGATGTTAGCAGCTACAATGAGCAGTTCTTC
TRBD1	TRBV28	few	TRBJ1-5	CASSNDRTGTSNQPQHF	TGTGCCAGCAGCAACGACCGGACAGGGACGAGCAATCAGCCCCAGCATTTT
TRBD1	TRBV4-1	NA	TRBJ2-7	CASSSGTGDYEQYF	TGCGCCAGCAGCTCCGGGACAGGAGACTACGAGCAGTACTTC
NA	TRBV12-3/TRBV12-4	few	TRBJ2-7	CASSLAEGSYEQYF	TGTGCCAGCAGTTTAGCGGAGGGGTCCTACGAGCAGTACTTC
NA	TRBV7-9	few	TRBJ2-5	CASSSRDSAETQYF	TGTGCCAGCAGCTCCCGGGACTCGGCGGAGACCCAGTACTTC
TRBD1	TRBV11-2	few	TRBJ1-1	CASSPRTGWVTEAFF	TGTGCCAGCAGCCCACGGACAGGGTGGGTCACTGAAGCTTTCTTT
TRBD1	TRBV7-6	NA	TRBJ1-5	CVSTRTGLRGNQPQHF	TGCGTTTCCACCCGGACAGGCCTCAGGGGCAATCAGCCCCAGCATTTT
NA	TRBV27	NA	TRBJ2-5	CASSLQGFGQETQYF	TGTGCCAGCAGTTTACAGGGGTTTGGGCAAGAGACCCAGTACTTC
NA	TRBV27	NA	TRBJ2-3	CASSPLQSSTDTQYF	TGTGCCAGCAGTCCCCTACAGTCTAGCACAGATACGCAGTATTTT
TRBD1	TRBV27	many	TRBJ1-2	CASSLGQGGISYGYTF	TGTGCCAGCAGTCTGGGACAGGGGGGAATATCCTATGGCTACACCTTC
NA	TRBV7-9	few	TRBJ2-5	CASSLVGNPGETQYF	TGTGCCAGCAGCTTAGTAGGGAACCCTGGGGAGACCCAGTACTTC
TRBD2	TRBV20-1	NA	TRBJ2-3	CSARGALGLAGGPSTDTQYF	TGCAGTGCTAGAGGCGCCTTAGGACTAGCGGGGGGGCCCAGCACAGATACGCAGTATTTT
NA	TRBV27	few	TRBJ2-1	CASSLGTNNEQFF	TGTGCCAGCAGTTTGGGGACGAACAATGAGCAGTTCTTC
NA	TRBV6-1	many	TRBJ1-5	CASSNRDGRDQPQHF	TGTGCCAGCAGCAACCGGGACGGCAGGGATCAGCCCCAGCATTTT
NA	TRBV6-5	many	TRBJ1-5	CASRRRVSNQPQHF	TGTGCCAGCAGGCGCAGGGTTAGCAATCAGCCCCAGCATTTT
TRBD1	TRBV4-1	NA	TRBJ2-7	CASSSRTGSYEQYF	TGCGCCAGCAGTTCCCGGACAGGGTCCTACGAGCAGTACTTC
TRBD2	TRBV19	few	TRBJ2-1	CASSFAGGYNEQFF	TGTGCCAGTAGTTTCGCGGGGGGGTACAATGAGCAGTTCTTC
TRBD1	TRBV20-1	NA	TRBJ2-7	CSARDRQGATDEQYF	TGCAGTGCTAGAGATCGGCAGGGGGCTACCGACGAGCAGTACTTC
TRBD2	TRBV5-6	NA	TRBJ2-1	CASSLGGSGLTFF	TGTGCCAGCAGCTTGGGGGGGTCGGGACTAACGTTCTTC
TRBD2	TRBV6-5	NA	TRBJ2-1	CASSPTAGLNNEQFF	TGTGCCAGCAGTCCAACAGCGGGGCTGAACAATGAGCAGTTCTTC
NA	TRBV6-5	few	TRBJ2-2	CASSYTGGHTGELFF	TGTGCCAGCAGTTATACTGGGGGGCACACCGGGGAGCTGTTTTTT
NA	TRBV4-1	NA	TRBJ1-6	CASSQGHGGGQRSPLHF	TGCGCCAGCAGCCAAGGTCACGGGGGGGGGCAACGATCACCCCTCCACTTT
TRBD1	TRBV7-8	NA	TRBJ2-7	CASSRGTGGDEQYF	TGTGCCAGCAGCCGCGGGACAGGGGGTGACGAGCAGTACTTC
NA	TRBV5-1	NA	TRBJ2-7	CASSSTLESYEQYF	TGCGCCAGCAGCTCCACCCTGGAATCCTACGAGCAGTACTTC
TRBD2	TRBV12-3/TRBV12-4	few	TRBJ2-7	CASSFNSGGEQYF	TGTGCCAGCAGTTTTAACAGCGGGGGCGAGCAGTACTTC
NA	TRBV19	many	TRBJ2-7	CASSITPGNMNEQYF	TGTGCCAGTAGTATAACTCCCGGGAATATGAACGAGCAGTACTTC
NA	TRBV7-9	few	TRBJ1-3	CASSLARGGPHSGNTIYF	TGTGCCAGCAGCTTAGCGAGAGGAGGGCCCCACTCTGGAAACACCATATATTTT
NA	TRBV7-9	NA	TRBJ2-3	CASSLVSLTDTQYF	TGTGCCAGCAGCTTAGTATCATTGACAGATACGCAGTATTTT
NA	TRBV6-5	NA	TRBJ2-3	CASSPLASTDTQYF	TGTGCCAGCAGTCCCCTGGCTAGCACAGATACGCAGTATTTT
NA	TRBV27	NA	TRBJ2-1	CASSLRAYNEQFF	TGTGCCAGCAGTCTCCGGGCCTACAATGAGCAGTTCTTC
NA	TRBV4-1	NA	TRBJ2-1	CASTARGAPVGNEQFF	TGCGCCAGCACCGCCCGGGGGGCCCCAGTGGGCAATGAGCAGTTCTTC
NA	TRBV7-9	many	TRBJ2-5	CASSSRSTPDGKGETQYF	TGTGCCAGCAGCTCCCGTTCGACGCCTGACGGGAAAGGGGAGACCCAGTACTTC
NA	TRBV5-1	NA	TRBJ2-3	CASSLAAEGRAPTDTQYF	TGCGCCAGCAGCTTGGCCGCGGAGGGGAGAGCACCAACAGATACGCAGTATTTT
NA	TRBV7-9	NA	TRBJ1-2	CASSLVANYGYTF	TGTGCCAGCAGCTTAGTGGCTAACTATGGCTACACCTTC
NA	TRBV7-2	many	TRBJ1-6	CASTLRGGSPLHF	TGTGCCAGCACCCTAAGGGGGGGATCACCCCTCCACTTT
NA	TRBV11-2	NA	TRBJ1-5	CASSWGTDNSNQPQHF	TGTGCCAGCAGCTGGGGGACTGATAATAGCAATCAGCCCCAGCATTTT
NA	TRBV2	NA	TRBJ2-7	CASSDVGREQYF	TGTGCCAGCAGTGATGTTGGACGCGAGCAGTACTTC
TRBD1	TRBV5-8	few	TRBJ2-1	CASSADRGWDNEQFF	TGTGCCAGCAGCGCGGACAGGGGGTGGGACAATGAGCAGTTCTTC
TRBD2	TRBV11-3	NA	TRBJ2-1	CASSLGGLAGPKNEQFF	TGTGCCAGCAGCTTAGGGGGCCTAGCGGGGCCGAAAAATGAGCAGTTCTTC
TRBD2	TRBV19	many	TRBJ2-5	CASSIVGGTYQETQYF	TGTGCCAGTAGTATAGTCGGGGGGACGTACCAAGAGACCCAGTACTTC
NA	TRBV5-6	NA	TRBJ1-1	CANSLFGMNTEAFF	TGTGCCAACAGCTTGTTCGGAATGAACACTGAAGCTTTCTTT
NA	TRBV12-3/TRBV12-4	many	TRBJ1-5	CASSSRGALRQPQHF	TGTGCCAGCAGTTCCAGGGGAGCTCTTCGGCAGCCCCAGCATTTT
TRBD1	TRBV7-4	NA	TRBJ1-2	CASSPPERQGIEGYTF	TGTGCCAGCAGCCCACCGGAGAGACAGGGCATAGAAGGCTACACCTTC
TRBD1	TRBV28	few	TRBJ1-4	CASRGGTGVEKLFF	TGTGCCAGCAGGGGGGGGACAGGGGTGGAAAAACTGTTTTTT
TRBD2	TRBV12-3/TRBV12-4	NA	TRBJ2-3	CASSPLPAGGSQVQYF	TGTGCCAGCAGTCCCTTGCCAGCGGGGGGGAGTCAGGTGCAGTATTTT
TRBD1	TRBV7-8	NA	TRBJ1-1	CASSLESQGLEAFF	TGTGCCAGCAGCTTAGAGTCACAGGGGCTTGAAGCTTTCTTT
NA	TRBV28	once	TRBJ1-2	CASSPGGGDGYTF	TGTGCCAGCAGCCCCGGGGGGGGCGATGGCTACACCTTC